This entry features one T cell receptor (beta chain) sequence. The data are from a study of blood T cell repertoires in COVID-19. Study-level information: Spain, Italy and the United States supplied samples that represented acute and convalescent COVID-19. The analysed material was cDNA or gDNA that came from T cells, B-cell-depleted T cells, or PBMCs.

The germline CDR1 and CDR2 sequences are LNHDA and SQIVND (reference sequence). V gave up 2 bases and J gave up 6 bases, with 13 bases separating them. This CDR3 is built from 15 residues. In the source study's methods: Estimation of nucleated cell counts relied on the amplification of reference gene primers. Method: immunoSEQ multiplex PCR; TCRdb's copy keeps in-frame clones and lacks some. The V and J calls and clone size are taken from that table; D and trimming were inferred from the DNA. Here the sample spans 310,000 or so clones, about nine tenths being singletons. The sample was peripheral blood. V is TRBV19 and J is TRBJ2-2, with D hard to call. The clonotype comes from a woman aged 45 to 65 who had recovered from COVID-19. CDR3 residues: CASSILSARPGELFF. As DNA, the CDR3 is TGTGCCAGTAGTATACTATCGGCCAGGCCCGGGGAGCTGTTTTTT.